Following are 3 T cell receptor beta chains from one sample sequenced in a study of control samples from healthy donors and cancer patients. This table comes from immunoSEQ multiplex PCR, and its TCRdb copy is limited to in-frame clones, with some not included. The sample has about 130,000 clones, 75% to 95% seen once. Sequences were obtained from blood. The receptors shown here come from a man aged 18 to 29 in good health.

J is TRBJ1-4 and V is TRBV19; a possible D gene is TRBD1 (5 bases). V lost 6 bases and J 5 bases, leaving 16 bases between the germline ends. The germline V gene encodes CDR1 LNHDA and CDR2 SQIVND (reference sequence). The CDR3 covers 15 residues. CDR3 in amino acids: CASRKQARLNEKLFF. In nucleotides, the CDR3 is TGTGCCAGTAGAAAACAGGCAAGATTAAATGAAAAACTGTTTTTT.

V is TRBV7-6 and J is TRBJ2-3, with TRBD2 identical over 12 bases. The trim removed 5 bases at V and 4 bases at J, leaving 7 bases unmatched. The CDR3 spans 16 residues. CDR1 and CDR2 (germline): SGHVS, FNYEAQ. CDR3 bases: TGTGCCAGCAGCCCCCGCCTAGCGGGGGGGCCAGATACGCAGTATTTT. This sequence encodes CASSPRLAGGPDTQYF. Looking up the rest from reference TRBV7-6 and TRBJ2-3 gives the full variable domain: GAGVSQSPRYKVTKRGQDVALRCDPISGHVSLYWYRQALGQGPEFLTYFNYEAQQDKSGLPNDRFSAERPEGSISTLTIQRTEQRDSAMYRCASSPRLAGGPDTQYFGPGTRLTVL.

The V call is TRBV5-1, the J call TRBJ1-1; a possible D gene is TRBD1 (6 bases). Trimming removed 1 base from V and 1 base from J, with 11 bases in between. Germline assignment: CDR1 SGHRS and CDR2 YFSETQ. This CDR3 contains 15 residues. CDR3 amino acids: CASSLQKTGNTEAFF. The CDR3 DNA reads as TGCGCCAGCAGCTTGCAGAAGACAGGGAACACTGAAGCTTTCTTT.